There are many counts of the clone carrying this T cell receptor beta chain. Time point indicated: before trial treatment. Eligibility criteria specified advanced solid malignancies devoid of tumor-infiltrating lymphocytes. This entry belongs to a study of low-dose radiotherapy and immunotherapy resistance in tumors. About the research overall: Alpha- and beta-chain coverage of first-strand cDNA came from TRAV- and TRBV-specific primers.

TCRs underwent 15 to 25 PCR cycles of amplification with a constant-region primer and V-primer adapter. MiXCR, run by TCRdb on the reads, gives a single entry per CDR3 protein. The data contain tens of thousands of distinct CDR3 sequences, 10% to 15% of them singletons. Trimming took off 5 bases at V and 3 bases at J, with 5 bases between the two ends. The CDR3 sequence is 12 residues long. The receptor's source is a female donor with ovarian cancer. The V gene is TRBV12-3 or TRBV12-4, the J gene TRBJ1-5; D uncertain. Sequenced here: PBMCs, sampled before treatment. The CDR3 sequence: CASSPTNQPQHF. CDR3 DNA: TGTGCCAGCAGTCCCACCAATCAGCCCCAGCATTTT.